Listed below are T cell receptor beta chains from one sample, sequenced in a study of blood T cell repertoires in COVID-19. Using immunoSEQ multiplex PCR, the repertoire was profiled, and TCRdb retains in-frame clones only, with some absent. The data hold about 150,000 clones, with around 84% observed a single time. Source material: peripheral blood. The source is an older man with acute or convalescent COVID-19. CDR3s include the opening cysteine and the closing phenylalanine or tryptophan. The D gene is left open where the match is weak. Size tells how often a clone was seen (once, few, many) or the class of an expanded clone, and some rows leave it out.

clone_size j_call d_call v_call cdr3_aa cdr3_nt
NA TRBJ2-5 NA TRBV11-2 CASSRQGLVETQYF TGTGCCAGCAGCCGCCAGGGTCTGGTAGAGACCCAGTACTTC
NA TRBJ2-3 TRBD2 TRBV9 CASSVVAGGLNTQYF TGTGCCAGCAGCGTAGTAGCGGGGGGGCTGAATACGCAGTATTTT
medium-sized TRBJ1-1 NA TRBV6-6 CASSTSGVGTEAFF TGTGCCAGCAGTACCTCAGGGGTGGGCACTGAAGCTTTCTTT
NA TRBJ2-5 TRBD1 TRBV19 CASRRQGLGETQYF TGTGCCAGTAGGAGACAGGGGCTCGGCGAGACCCAGTACTTC
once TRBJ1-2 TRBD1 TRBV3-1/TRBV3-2 CASSPRDRGGGYTF TGTGCCAGCAGCCCTCGGGACAGGGGCGGTGGCTACACCTTC
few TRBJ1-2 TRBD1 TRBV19 CASIGTGEVNYGYTF TGTGCCAGTATAGGGACAGGGGAGGTTAACTATGGCTACACCTTC
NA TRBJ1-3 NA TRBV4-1 CASSQESGTFGNTIYF TGCGCCAGCAGCCAAGAGAGTGGGACATTCGGAAACACCATATATTTT
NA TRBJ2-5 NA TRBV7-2 CASSSVASNLETQYF TGTGCCAGCAGCTCAGTGGCTAGCAATTTGGAGACCCAGTACTTC
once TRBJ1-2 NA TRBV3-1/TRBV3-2 CASSQERGGYTF TGTGCCAGCAGCCAAGAACGGGGGGGCTACACCTTC
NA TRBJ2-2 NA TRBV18 CASSPGRTGELFF TGTGCCAGCTCACCAGGCAGGACAGGGGAGCTGTTTTTT
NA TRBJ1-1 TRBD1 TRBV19 CASSPQGAANTEAFF TGTGCCAGTAGTCCTCAGGGGGCGGCGAACACTGAAGCTTTCTTT
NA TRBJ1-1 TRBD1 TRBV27 CASSPSKLQGESDTEAFF TGTGCCAGCAGTCCCTCTAAATTGCAGGGGGAATCAGACACTGAAGCTTTCTTT
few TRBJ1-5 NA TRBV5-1 CASSLDSNSNQPQHF TGCGCCAGCAGCTTGGACAGCAATAGCAATCAGCCCCAGCATTTT
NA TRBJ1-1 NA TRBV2 CASRATGLLLNTEAFF TGTGCCAGCAGGGCGACGGGACTTCTATTGAACACTGAAGCTTTCTTT
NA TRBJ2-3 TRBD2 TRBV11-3 CASSFGTSFFTDTQYF TGTGCCAGCAGCTTTGGGACTAGCTTTTTCACAGATACGCAGTATTTT
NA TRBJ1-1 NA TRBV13 CASSLAANTEAFF TGTGCCAGCAGCTTGGCTGCAAACACTGAAGCTTTCTTT
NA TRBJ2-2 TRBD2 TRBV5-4 CASSPRTSGAVYTGELFF TGTGCCAGCAGCCCAAGGACTAGCGGGGCGGTGTACACCGGGGAGCTGTTTTTT
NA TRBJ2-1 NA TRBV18 CASSPNTNEQFF TGTGCCAGCTCACCAAATACAAATGAGCAGTTCTTC
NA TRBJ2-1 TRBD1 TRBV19 CASRPPQDRGTYNEQFF TGTGCCAGTAGGCCCCCGCAGGACAGGGGCACATACAATGAGCAGTTCTTC
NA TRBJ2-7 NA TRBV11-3 CASSLASEQYF TGTGCCAGCAGCTTAGCGTCCGAGCAGTACTTC
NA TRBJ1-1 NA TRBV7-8 CASSFAGALNTEAFF TGTGCCAGCAGCTTCGCAGGGGCCCTGAACACTGAAGCTTTCTTT
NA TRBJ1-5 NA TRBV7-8 CASSLGQDSNQPQHF TGTGCCAGCAGCTTAGGGCAGGATAGCAATCAGCCCCAGCATTTT
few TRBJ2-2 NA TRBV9 CASSVVPDSGTGELFF TGTGCCAGCAGCGTAGTCCCCGACAGTGGCACCGGGGAGCTGTTTTTT
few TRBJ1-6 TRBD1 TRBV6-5 CASREGARNSPLHF TGTGCCAGCAGAGAGGGGGCGCGGAATTCACCCCTCCACTTT
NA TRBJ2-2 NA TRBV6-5 CASRGVAGAIGELFF TGTGCCAGCAGGGGGGTGGCAGGGGCTATCGGGGAGCTGTTTTTT
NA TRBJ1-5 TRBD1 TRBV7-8 CASSGDRVSYQPQHF TGTGCCAGCAGCGGGGACAGGGTATCGTATCAGCCCCAGCATTTT
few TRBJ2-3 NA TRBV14 CASSQDATAWADTQYF TGTGCCAGCAGCCAAGATGCTACAGCCTGGGCAGATACGCAGTATTTT
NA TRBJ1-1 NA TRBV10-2 CASRLGAGETNTEAFF TGCGCCAGCAGATTAGGGGCAGGGGAAACGAACACTGAAGCTTTCTTT
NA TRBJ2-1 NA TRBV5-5 CASSLAQGRINEQFF TGTGCCAGCAGCCTCGCACAGGGGAGGATCAATGAGCAGTTCTTC